One sample yielded the 20 T cell receptor beta chains listed below, sequenced in a study of blood T cell repertoires in COVID-19. The data were produced by immunoSEQ multiplex PCR, yet TCRdb's version contains in-frame clones alone and is incomplete. The repertoire includes about 59,000 clones, around 73% of them detected once, and roughly 12% sits in the top ten. Sequenced material: peripheral blood. The receptors were sampled from a man older than 75 with acute or convalescent COVID-19.

The J gene is TRBJ1-2, the V gene TRBV5-8, with a weak D call TRBD1 (6 bases). This CDR3 region has 14 residues. CDR1 is SGHTS, CDR2 YDEGEE, per germline. V dropped 3 bases and J dropped 3 bases, with 12 bases sitting between them. The CDR3 loop reads CASSSRDTYYGYTF. The DNA of the CDR3 is TGTGCCAGCAGCTCCCGGGACACTTACTATGGCTACACCTTC. Full variable domain (missing parts from reference TRBV5-8 and TRBJ1-2): EAGVTQSPTHLIKTRGQQATLRCSPISGHTSVYWYQQALGLGLQFLLWYDEGEERNRGNFPPRFSGRQFPNYSSELNVNALELEDSALYLCASSSRDTYYGYTFGSGTRLTVV.

This chain connects TRBV16 to TRBJ2-7, with 9 bases matching TRBD1. The CDR3 is made up of 14 amino acids. With V trimmed by 3 bases and J by 4 bases, 4 bases remained unmatched. Germline V gene sequence: CDR1 KGHSY, CDR2 FQNENV. The CDR3 sequence is CASSQRQGEYEQYF. CDR3 in DNA: TGTGCCAGCAGCCAGAGACAGGGGGAATACGAGCAGTACTTC.

J is TRBJ1-5 and V is TRBV3-1 (or the pseudogene TRBV3-2); no firm D call. The germline V gene has CDR1 LGHDT and CDR2 YNNKEL (reference sequence). This CDR3 is 14 amino acids long. Trimming pared 3 bases from V and 0 bases from J, leaving 6 bases between. CDR3 in DNA: TGTGCCAGCAGCCATTCCGGTAGCAATCAGCCCCAGCATTTT. It encodes CASSHSGSNQPQHF.

This chain uses TRBV19 with TRBJ1-2, with D perhaps matching TRBD1 (5 bases). Germline CDR1 and CDR2: LNHDA and SQIVND (reference sequence). The CDR3 spans 14 residues. Trimming took off 7 bases at V and 8 bases at J, with 20 bases between the two ends. The CDR3 protein is CASNIVGREGGYTF. CDR3 DNA sequence: TGTGCCAGTAACATAGTGGGCAGGGAAGGAGGCTACACCTTC.

The gene calls are TRBV21-1 and TRBJ1-2. TRBV21-1 is a pseudogene. The CDR3 sequence is 13 residues long. The chain's CDR3 is CASKGGFSYGYTF. The CDR3 bases are TGTGCCAGCAAGGGGGGGTTCTCCTATGGCTACACCTTC.

The V gene is TRBV18, the J gene TRBJ1-4, with 8 bases lining up with TRBD1. V was pared by 5 bases and J by 4 bases, with 3 bases of the junction left unmatched. From germline, CDR1 is KGHSH and CDR2 LQKENI. The CDR3 length is 14 residues. The CDR3 loop is CASSYGQGNEKLFF. CDR3 DNA: TGTGCCAGCTCATACGGACAGGGTAATGAAAAACTGTTTTTT.

The chain couples TRBV29-1 to TRBJ1-2; perhaps TRBD1 as D (5 bases). There are 15 residues in the CDR3. Deletions cut 6 bases from V and 3 bases from J, with 20 bases between. Germline CDR1 is SQVTM and CDR2 is ANQGSEA. CDR3 coding DNA: TGCAGCGTCAAAATCACAGGTACCCGATACTATGGCTACACCTTC. Translating gives CSVKITGTRYYGYTF. The entire variable domain, with the rest obtained from reference TRBV29-1 and TRBJ1-2, is as follows: SAVISQKPSRDICQRGTSLTIQCQVDSQVTMMFWYRQQPGQSLTLIATANQGSEATYESGFVIDKFPISRPNLTFSTLTVSNMSPEDSSIYLCSVKITGTRYYGYTFGSGTRLTVV.

This chain connects TRBV19 to TRBJ2-3, with 11 bases fitting TRBD2. Germline-derived CDR1 and CDR2 are LNHDA and SQIVND (reference sequence). The ends lost 3 bases at V and 4 bases at J; junction bases unmatched: 6. This CDR3 is 16 amino acids long. The chain's CDR3 is CASSIISGGASDTQYF. The CDR3 DNA sequence: TGTGCCAGTAGTATTATTAGCGGGGGGGCCTCAGATACGCAGTATTTT. Drawing the rest from reference TRBV19 and TRBJ2-3, the complete variable domain is DGGITQSPKYLFRKEGQNVTLSCEQNLNHDAMYWYRQDPGQGLRLIYYSQIVNDFQKGDIAEGYSVSREKKESFPLTVTSAQKNPTAFYLCASSIISGGASDTQYFGPGTRLTVL.

The V and J genes are TRBV5-5 and TRBJ2-3, with TRBD2 identical over 7 bases. The CDR3 extends over 15 amino acids. Trimming at V came to 3 bases and at J to 4 bases, leaving 8 bases not matched to a gene. Germline V gene data show CDR1 as SGHKS and CDR2 as YYEKEE (reference sequence). The CDR3 DNA follows: TGTGCCAGCAGCTCGGGTTATGGGGGGGCAGATACGCAGTATTTT. This translates into CASSSGYGGADTQYF.

V gene TRBV11-3 combines with J gene TRBJ2-1, with TRBD2 identical over 13 bases. The CDR3 has 15 residues. The ends lost 6 bases at V and 4 bases at J; junction bases unmatched: 3. The germline gives CDR1 SGHNT, CDR2 YENEEA. The DNA for the CDR3 is TGTGCCAGCAGAACTAGCGGGGGGGGTTACAATGAGCAGTTCTTC. The encoded protein is CASRTSGGGYNEQFF.

The CDR3 nucleotides read TGTGCCAGCAGTTTATCGTTTTCAGATGGCTACACCTTC. As protein: CASSLSFSDGYTF. This sequence joins TRBV27 and TRBJ1-2; no reliable D call. Trimming cost V 0 bases and J 6 bases, with 8 bases left between them. CDR3 length: 13 residues. Germline values: CDR1 MNHEY, CDR2 SMNVEV (reference sequence).

This clone showed up just once. The genes are TRBV30 and TRBJ1-3; D uncertain. The CDR3 sequence is 15 residues long. Trimming left V 1 base short and J 0 bases short, with 10 bases between. The V gene's germline CDR1 is GTSNPN and CDR2 SVGIG (reference sequence). The CDR3 DNA reads TGTGCCTGGAGTGGGGGAGTTTACTCTGGAAACACCATATATTTT. Protein product: CAWSGGVYSGNTIYF.

The V and J genes are TRBV30 and TRBJ1-1; 9 bases match TRBD1. In germline, CDR1 is GTSNPN, CDR2 SVGIG (reference sequence). With V trimmed by 0 bases and J by 5 bases, 1 base remained unmatched. This CDR3 region has 13 residues. DNA for the CDR3: TGTGCCTGGAGTGTAGGACAGGGGACTGAAGCTTTCTTT. It specifies CAWSVGQGTEAFF.

This clone appeared a few times. The CDR3 reads CASSPVGQGTYEQYF. CDR3 sequence (DNA): TGTGCCAGCAGCCCGGTGGGACAGGGAACCTACGAGCAGTACTTC. This chain joins TRBV7-6 and TRBJ2-7; TRBD1 aligns across 9 bases. The CDR3 loop spans 15 amino acids. Germline values: CDR1 SGHVS, CDR2 FNYEAQ. The trim removed 5 bases at V and 2 bases at J, leaving 7 bases unmatched.

This clone was counted a few times. This chain uses TRBV9 with TRBJ2-3; TRBD2 agrees at 8 bases. V lost 2 bases and J lost 4; bases outside the gene matches: 9. The CDR3 covers 16 residues. Germline V gene data show CDR1 as SGDLS and CDR2 as YYNGEE. CDR3 residues: CASSVGGAGEPDTQYF. In nucleotides, the CDR3 is TGTGCCAGCAGCGTTGGGGGAGCGGGAGAACCAGATACGCAGTATTTT.

This clone was counted a few times. The chain recombines TRBV2 with TRBJ1-6; D gene ambiguous. The V end was cut by 7 bases, the J end by 0 bases, with 10 bases between. This CDR3 is 15 amino acids long. CDR1 and CDR2 from the germline V gene are SNHLY and FYNNEI. This chain's CDR3 is CASTLEGSYNSPLHF. CDR3 coding DNA: TGTGCCAGCACGTTGGAGGGCTCCTATAATTCACCCCTCCACTTT.

The rearrangement joins TRBV11-2 to TRBJ2-1, with TRBD2 identical over 7 bases. Looked up from germline, CDR1 is SGHAT and CDR2 is FQNNGV. The CDR3 contains 16 residues. V trimming: 4 bases; J trimming: 6 bases; junction bases outside the gene matches: 12. DNA of the CDR3: TGTGCCAGCAGCTCTGTCCGAGCGGGAATAGTCAATGAGCAGTTCTTC. Protein sequence: CASSSVRAGIVNEQFF.

The chain couples TRBV19 to TRBJ2-2, with a tentative D call TRBD2 (5 bases). V lost 3 bases and J lost 9, with 11 bases in between. The CDR3 is made up of 13 amino acids. Germline V gives CDR1 LNHDA, CDR2 SQIVND (reference sequence). CDR3 amino acids: CASSMASGRELFF. In DNA, the CDR3 is TGTGCCAGTAGTATGGCCTCGGGAAGGGAGCTGTTTTTT.

CDR3: CATSAAGAYEQYF. CDR3 coding DNA: TGTGCCACCAGTGCTGCAGGGGCCTACGAGCAGTACTTC. The chain couples TRBV24-1 to TRBJ2-7, with D possibly being TRBD1 (6 bases). The CDR3 is made up of 13 amino acids. Germline CDR1 reads KGHDR; CDR2 reads SFDVKD. V was clipped by 5 bases and J by 2 bases, with 9 bases between them.

This sequence joins TRBV5-4 and TRBJ2-1, with a weak D call TRBD2 (6 bases). The germline V gene encodes CDR1 SGHNT and CDR2 YYREEE (reference sequence). The CDR3 is 14 amino acids. The V end lost 7 bases, the J end lost 3 bases, and 14 bases lay between the germline ends. CDR3 sequence (DNA): TGTGCCAGCTCCCGGGACTCCGACTACAATGAGCAGTTCTTC. Translated: CASSRDSDYNEQFF.